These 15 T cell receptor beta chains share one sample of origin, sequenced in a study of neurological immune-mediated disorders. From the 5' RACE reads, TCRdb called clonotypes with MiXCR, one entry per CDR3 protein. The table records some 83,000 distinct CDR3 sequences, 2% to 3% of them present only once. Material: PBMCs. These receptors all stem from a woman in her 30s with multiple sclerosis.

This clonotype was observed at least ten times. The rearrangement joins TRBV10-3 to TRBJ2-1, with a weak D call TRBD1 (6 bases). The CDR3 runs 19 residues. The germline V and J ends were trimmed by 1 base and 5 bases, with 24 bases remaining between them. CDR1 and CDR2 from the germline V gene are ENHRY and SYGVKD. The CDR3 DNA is TGTGCCATCAGTGAGTTGTGGCAGGATACCCCTCAGGGGCACAATGAGCAGTTCTTC. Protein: CAISELWQDTPQGHNEQFF.

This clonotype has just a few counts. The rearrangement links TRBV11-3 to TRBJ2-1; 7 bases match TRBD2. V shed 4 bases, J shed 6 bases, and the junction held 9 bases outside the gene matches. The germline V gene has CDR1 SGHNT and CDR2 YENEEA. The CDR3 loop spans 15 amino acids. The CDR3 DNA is TGTGCCAGCAGCTCGGGACGAGGCGGGGGCAATGAGCAGTTCTTC. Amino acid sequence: CASSSGRGGGNEQFF.

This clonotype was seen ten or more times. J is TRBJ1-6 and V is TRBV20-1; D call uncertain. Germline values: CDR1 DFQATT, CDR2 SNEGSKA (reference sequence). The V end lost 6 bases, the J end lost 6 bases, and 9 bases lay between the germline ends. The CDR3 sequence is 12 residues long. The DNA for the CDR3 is TGCAGTGCGAGACACATTAATTCACCCCTCCACTTT. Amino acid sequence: CSARHINSPLHF.

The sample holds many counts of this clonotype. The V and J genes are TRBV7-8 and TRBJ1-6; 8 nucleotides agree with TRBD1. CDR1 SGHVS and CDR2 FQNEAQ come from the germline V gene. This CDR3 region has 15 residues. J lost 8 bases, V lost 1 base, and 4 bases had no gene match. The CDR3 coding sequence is TGTGCCAGCAGCTTAGTTACAGGGGGGGATTCACCCCTCCACTTT. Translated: CASSLVTGGDSPLHF.

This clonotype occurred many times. The CDR3 region is CASRPHTGGIQEKLFF. The DNA for the CDR3 is TGTGCCAGCAGGCCCCACACAGGGGGCATACAGGAAAAACTGTTTTTT. The V and J genes are TRBV28 and TRBJ1-4; 9 bases line up with TRBD1. The CDR3 runs to 16 residues. The V and J ends lost 6 bases and 8 bases, in that order; junction bases with no gene match: 13. Germline loops: CDR1 MDHEN, CDR2 SYDVKM.

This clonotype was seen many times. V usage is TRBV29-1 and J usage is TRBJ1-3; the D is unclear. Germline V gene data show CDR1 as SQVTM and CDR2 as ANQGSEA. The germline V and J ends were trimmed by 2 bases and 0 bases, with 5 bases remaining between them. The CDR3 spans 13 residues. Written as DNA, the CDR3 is TGCAGCGTTGAACCGGGCTCTGGAAACACCATATATTTT. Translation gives CSVEPGSGNTIYF.

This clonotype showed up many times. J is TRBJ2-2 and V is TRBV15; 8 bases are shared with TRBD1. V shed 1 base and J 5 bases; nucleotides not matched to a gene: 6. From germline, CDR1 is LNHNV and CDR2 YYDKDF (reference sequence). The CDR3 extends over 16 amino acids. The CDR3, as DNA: TGTGCCACCAGCAGAGTACCCGGACAGGGAACCGGGGAGCTGTTTTTT. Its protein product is CATSRVPGQGTGELFF.

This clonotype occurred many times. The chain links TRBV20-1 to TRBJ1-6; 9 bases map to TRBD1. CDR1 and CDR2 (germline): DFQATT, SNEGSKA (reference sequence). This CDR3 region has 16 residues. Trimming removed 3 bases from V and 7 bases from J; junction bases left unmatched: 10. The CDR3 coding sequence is TGCAGTGCTAGGGGGGGGACAGGGCTCTCAAATTCACCCCTCCACTTT. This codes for CSARGGTGLSNSPLHF.

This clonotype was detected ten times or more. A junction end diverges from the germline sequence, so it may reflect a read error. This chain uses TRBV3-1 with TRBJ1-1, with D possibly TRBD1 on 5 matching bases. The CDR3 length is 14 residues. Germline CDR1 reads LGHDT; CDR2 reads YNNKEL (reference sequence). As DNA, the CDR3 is TGTGCCAGCAGACAAGACGGACATCACACTGAAGCTTTCTTT. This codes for CASRQDGHHTEAFF.

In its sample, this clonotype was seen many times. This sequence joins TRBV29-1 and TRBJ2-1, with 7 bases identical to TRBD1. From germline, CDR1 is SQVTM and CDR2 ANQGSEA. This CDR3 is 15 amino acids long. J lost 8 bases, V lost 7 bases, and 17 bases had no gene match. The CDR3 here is CSGGQVRRVGDEQFF. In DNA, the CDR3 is TGCAGCGGTGGACAGGTACGGCGGGTAGGGGATGAGCAGTTCTTC.

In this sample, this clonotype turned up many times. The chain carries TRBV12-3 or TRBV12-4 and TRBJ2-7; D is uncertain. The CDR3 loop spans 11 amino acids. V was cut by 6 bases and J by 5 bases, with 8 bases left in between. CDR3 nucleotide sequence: TGTGCCAGCAGGCTTGGGGACGAGCAGTACTTC. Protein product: CASRLGDEQYF.

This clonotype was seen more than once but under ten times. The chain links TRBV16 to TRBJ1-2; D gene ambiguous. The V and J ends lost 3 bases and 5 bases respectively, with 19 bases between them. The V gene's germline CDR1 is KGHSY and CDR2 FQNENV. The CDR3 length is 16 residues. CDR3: CASSHLFMQAGYGYTF. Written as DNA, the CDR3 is TGTGCCAGCAGCCACCTCTTTATGCAGGCGGGTTATGGCTACACCTTC.

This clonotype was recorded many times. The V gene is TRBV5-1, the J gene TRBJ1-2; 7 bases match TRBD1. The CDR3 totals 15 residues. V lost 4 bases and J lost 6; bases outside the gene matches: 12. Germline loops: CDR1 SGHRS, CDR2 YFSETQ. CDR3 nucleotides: TGCGCCAGCAGCGCCGGGTACAGGGGAGACAATGGCTACACCTTC. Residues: CASSAGYRGDNGYTF.

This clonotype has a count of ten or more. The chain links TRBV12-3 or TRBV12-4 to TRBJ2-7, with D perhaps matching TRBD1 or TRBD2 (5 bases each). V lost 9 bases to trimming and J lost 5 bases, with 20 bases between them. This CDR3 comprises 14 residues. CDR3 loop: CASTGTLVVDEQYF. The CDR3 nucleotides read TGTGCCAGTACCGGGACCCTGGTTGTCGACGAGCAGTACTTC.

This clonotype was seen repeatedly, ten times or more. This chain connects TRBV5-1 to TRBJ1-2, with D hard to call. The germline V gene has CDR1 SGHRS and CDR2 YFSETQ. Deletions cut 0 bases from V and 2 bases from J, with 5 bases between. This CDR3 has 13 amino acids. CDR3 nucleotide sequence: TGCGCCAGCAGCTTGGACCCCAACTATGGCTACACCTTC. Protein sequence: CASSLDPNYGYTF.